This TCR beta chain came from a study of blood T cell repertoires in COVID-19. Study-level information: Spain, Italy and the United States supplied samples that represented acute and convalescent COVID-19. The analysed material was cDNA or gDNA that came from T cells, B-cell-depleted T cells, or PBMCs.

As handled by the study authors: Nucleated cell counts were estimated from reference gene primer amplification. The data were produced by immunoSEQ multiplex PCR, yet TCRdb's version contains in-frame clones alone and is incomplete. Clonal size and the V and J genes are those of that table, whereas D and trimming came from the DNA. The sample lists around 380,000 clones, approximately 80% occurring once. CDR3 length equals 16 residues. After removal of 3 bases from V and 8 bases from J, the junction contained 12 bases not matched to a gene. Germline CDR1 SGDLS, CDR2 YYNGEE. This TCR was recovered from a human donor with acute or convalescent COVID-19. The donor label of this sample is uncertain. The chain recombines TRBV9 with TRBJ2-1, with TRBD2 identical over 9 bases. Sequences were obtained from peripheral blood. In nucleotides, the CDR3 is TGTGCCAGCAGCGCCGATAGGCGGGAGGGCCACTATGAGCAGTTCTTC. This gives the protein CASSADRREGHYEQFF.